These T cell receptor beta chains were read from a single sample in a study of shared clonotypes between healthy human individuals. Only in-frame clones appear in the TCRdb table, and some are missing; sequencing was by immunoSEQ multiplex PCR. The sample has 2 million to 2.5 million clones; more than 85% are singletons. Sequencing was performed on naive CD4+ T cells from PBMCs. The receptors stem from a man aged 18 to 30 in good health. Some clones in this sample may be carry-over from other donors' samples. Each CDR3 is given with its conserved first and last residue. The order of the fields is clone size, D gene, J gene, V gene, CDR3 protein, CDR3 DNA. A D gene is named only where the DNA matches it firmly. Only some rows state a clone size, as once, few, many or a class for expanded clones.

>NA|NA|TRBJ2-7|TRBV5-6
CASSHKRVLAAGEQYF
TGTGCCAGCAGCCATAAGCGGGTTCTGGCCGCCGGCGAGCAGTACTTC
>NA|NA|TRBJ1-3|TRBV5-8
CASSLRGAGNTIYF
TGTGCCAGCAGCTTGAGGGGTGCTGGAAACACCATATATTTT
>NA|NA|TRBJ2-2|TRBV7-3
CASSLRGQDNTGELFF
TGTGCCAGCAGCCTCCGGGGGCAGGACAACACCGGGGAGCTGTTTTTT
>NA|NA|TRBJ1-1|TRBV6-6
CASSYNPGPNTEAFF
TGTGCCAGCAGTTACAATCCAGGGCCGAACACTGAAGCTTTCTTT
>NA|NA|TRBJ2-1|TRBV28
CASSTPGREQFF
TGTGCCAGCAGCACCCCTGGGAGGGAGCAGTTCTTC
>NA|NA|TRBJ1-1|TRBV30
CAWDNAANTEAFF
TGTGCCTGGGACAACGCGGCGAACACTGAAGCTTTCTTT
>NA|TRBD1|TRBJ1-2|TRBV18
CASTGGLSYGYTF
TGTGCCAGCACAGGGGGCTTATCCTATGGCTACACCTTC
>NA|NA|TRBJ1-3|TRBV28
CASRVDRLVSSGNTIYF
TGTGCCAGCAGAGTTGACAGGCTGGTTAGCTCTGGAAACACCATATATTTT
>NA|TRBD2|TRBJ2-1|TRBV6-5
CASSPSGDEQFF
TGTGCCAGCAGCCCCAGCGGGGATGAGCAGTTCTTC
>NA|TRBD2|TRBJ2-2|TRBV12-5
CASGEGFSGSNTGELFF
TGTGCTAGTGGTGAAGGATTTAGCGGGTCGAACACCGGGGAGCTGTTTTTT
>NA|NA|TRBJ1-2|TRBV2
CASRRTSSNYGYTF
TGTGCCAGCAGACGGACCTCCTCAAACTATGGCTACACCTTC
>NA|NA|TRBJ2-1|TRBV6-6
CASGRNNEQFF
TGTGCCAGCGGCAGAAACAATGAGCAGTTCTTC
>once|TRBD1|TRBJ2-4|TRBV6-1
CASSTGQGKNIQYF
TGTGCCAGCAGCACGGGACAGGGGAAAAACATTCAGTACTTC
>NA|NA|TRBJ1-5|TRBV4-1
CASSQVGPQGNQPQHF
TGCGCCAGCAGCCAAGTGGGTCCCCAAGGCAATCAGCCCCAGCATTTT
>NA|NA|TRBJ1-5|TRBV6-1
CASSESWGGTHSNQPQHF
TGTGCCAGCAGTGAATCCTGGGGGGGGACACATAGCAATCAGCCCCAGCATTTT
>NA|NA|TRBJ2-3|TRBV5-1
CASSIGTLTDTQYF
TGCGCCAGCAGCATCGGGACTCTCACAGATACGCAGTATTTT
>NA|TRBD1|TRBJ2-3|TRBV23-1
CASSQPDRASRTDTQYF
TGCGCCAGCAGTCAACCGGACAGGGCCTCTCGCACAGATACGCAGTATTTT
>once|NA|TRBJ2-7|TRBV7-2
CASSSHRDQIPPYEQYF
TGTGCCAGCAGCTCCCACAGGGACCAGATCCCCCCATACGAGCAGTACTTC
>NA|NA|TRBJ2-1|TRBV9
CASSVAGGRFNEQFF
TGTGCCAGCAGCGTAGCTGGGGGGCGCTTCAATGAGCAGTTCTTC
>once|TRBD1|TRBJ1-1|TRBV6-5
CASRSGGIGGTEAFF
TGTGCCAGCCGGTCAGGGGGGATTGGTGGCACTGAAGCTTTCTTT
>NA|NA|TRBJ1-4|TRBV29-1
CSAEGNEKLFF
TGCAGCGCCGAGGGTAATGAAAAACTGTTTTTT
>NA|TRBD2|TRBJ2-1|TRBV5-1
CASSFDSGRVALNEQFF
TGCGCCAGCAGTTTTGATAGCGGGAGGGTGGCCTTGAATGAGCAGTTCTTC